This entry features one T cell receptor (beta chain) sequence. The entry originates in a study of blood T cell repertoires in COVID-19. Study-wide background: T cells, B-cell-depleted T cells, or PBMCs supplied cDNA or gDNA.

V was pared by 3 bases and J by 5 bases, with 11 bases between. The germline V gene has CDR1 SQVTM and CDR2 ANQGSEA. The length of the CDR3 is 13 residues. Per the study methods: Nucleated cell counts were estimated from reference gene primer amplification. Produced via immunoSEQ multiplex PCR; TCRdb's table is partial and in-frame only. V, J and clone size derive from that table, while D and trimming were established from the DNA sequence. Of roughly 26,000 clones listed, approximately 66% are singletons. The sequence was collected from a man aged 55 to 70 with active or convalescent COVID-19. The sequenced sample was peripheral blood. The rearrangement joins TRBV29-1 to TRBJ1-3; D is ambiguous. The CDR3 DNA reads as TGCAGCGTTGAGGCAGGAGGGCGAAACACCATATATTTT. Protein sequence: CSVEAGGRNTIYF. Together with reference TRBV29-1 and TRBJ1-3, the CDR3 gives the full variable domain: SAVISQKPSRDICQRGTSLTIQCQVDSQVTMMFWYRQQPGQSLTLIATANQGSEATYESGFVIDKFPISRPNLTFSTLTVSNMSPEDSSIYLCSVEAGGRNTIYFGEGSWLTVV.